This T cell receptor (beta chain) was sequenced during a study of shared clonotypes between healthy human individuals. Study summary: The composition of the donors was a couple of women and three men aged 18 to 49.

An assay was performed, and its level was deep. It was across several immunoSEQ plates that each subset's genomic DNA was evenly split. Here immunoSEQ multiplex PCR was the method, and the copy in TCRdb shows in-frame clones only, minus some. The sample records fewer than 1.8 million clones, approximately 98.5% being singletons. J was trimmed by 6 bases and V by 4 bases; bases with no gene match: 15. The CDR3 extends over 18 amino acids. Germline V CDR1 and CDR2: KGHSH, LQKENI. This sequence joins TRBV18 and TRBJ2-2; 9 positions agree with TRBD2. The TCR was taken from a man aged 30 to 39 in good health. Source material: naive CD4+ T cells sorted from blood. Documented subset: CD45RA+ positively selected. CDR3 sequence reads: CASSQRFQGGLAPGELFF. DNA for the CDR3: TGTGCCAGCTCACAAAGATTTCAAGGGGGACTAGCACCCGGGGAGCTGTTTTTT.